Listed below are T cell receptor beta chains from one sample, sequenced in a study. MiXCR, run by TCRdb on the RT-PCR reads, gives a single entry per CDR3 protein. The repertoire holds about 680,000 distinct CDR3 sequences, with around 14% as singletons. What was sequenced was memory CD4+ T cells from blood. The receptor set was obtained from a female donor in good health, serving as a healthy control. Each CDR3 is given with its conserved first and last residue. A D gene is named only where the DNA matches it firmly. Expanded clones get a size class; other rows say once, few or many, or leave the size out.

J | size | D | V | DNA | CDR3
TRBJ2-5 | . | TRBD2 | TRBV7-2 | TGTGCCAGCAGCCCCCCTGGCGGGAGGGTAGGAGAGACCCAGTACTTC | CASSPPGGRVGETQYF
TRBJ2-3 | many | TRBD2 | TRBV20-1 | TGCAGTGCCAAAAGCGGGAGCATGACAGATACGCAGTATTTT | CSAKSGSMTDTQYF
TRBJ2-2 | many | . | TRBV12-3/TRBV12-4 | TGTGCCAGCAGCGCCTCCTATGGAGCCGGGGAGCTGTTTTTT | CASSASYGAGELFF
TRBJ1-1 | few | . | TRBV30 | TGTGCCTGGACCCAGGGACACACTGAAGCTTTCTTT | CAWTQGHTEAFF
TRBJ1-1 | . | . | TRBV7-2 | TGTGCCAGCATCCCGAGGAGGGTGGCTGAAGCTTTCTTT | CASIPRRVAEAFF
TRBJ1-1 | . | . | TRBV20-1 | TGCAGTGCTAGAGGAGACTTGCCCGAAGCTTTCTTT | CSARGDLPEAFF
TRBJ2-1 | . | . | TRBV5-1 | TGCGCCAGCAGCCGGGACCTATGGACTGGTGGCAATGAGCAGTTCTTC | CASSRDLWTGGNEQFF
TRBJ2-1 | . | . | TRBV7-2 | TGTGCCAGCAGCTTCGCTCAGGGCCTGGGCGATGAGCAGTTCTTC | CASSFAQGLGDEQFF
TRBJ2-1 | few | . | TRBV24-1 | TGTGCCTCCTCAACCCACAATGAGCAGTTCTTC | CASSTHNEQFF
TRBJ2-1 | few | . | TRBV28 | TGTGCCAGCAGTTTCCTGTCTTCGCAGAGGCAGTTCTTC | CASSFLSSQRQFF
TRBJ1-1 | . | TRBD1 | TRBV28 | TGTGCCAGCAGTCCCCTCTCCACTACAGGGGAACCTGAAGCTTTCTTT | CASSPLSTTGEPEAFF
TRBJ2-3 | few | TRBD2 | TRBV7-9 | TGTGCCAGCAGCCCGTCTGCGGGAGTTAAAACAGATACGCAGTATTTT | CASSPSAGVKTDTQYF
TRBJ2-2 | many | . | TRBV7-2 | TGTGCCAGCAGCTTCATGTACCTCACCGGGGAGCTGTTTTTT | CASSFMYLTGELFF
TRBJ2-1 | few | TRBD2 | TRBV3-1 | TGTGCCAGCCGTGCGGCGGGAGCAAAAAATGAGCAGTTCTTC | CASRAAGAKNEQFF
TRBJ2-7 | . | . | TRBV3-1 | TGTGCCAGCAGCCGAGGGTCGGGGGAAACCTACGAGCAGTACTTC | CASSRGSGETYEQYF
TRBJ2-7 | many | . | TRBV4-3 | TGCGCCAGCAGCCAAGACCGAGCCAGCATCTACGAGCAGTACTTC | CASSQDRASIYEQYF
TRBJ2-5 | . | . | TRBV20-1 | TGCAGTGCTAGAGTGGGAGGAATGGAGGAGACCCAGTACTTC | CSARVGGMEETQYF
TRBJ2-3 | few | TRBD1 | TRBV28 | TGTGCCAGCAGCCGGACAGGGTTAACAGATACGCAGTATTTT | CASSRTGLTDTQYF